This T cell receptor (beta chain) was captured by sequencing in a study of blood T cells in healthy people across ages. The ends were cut back, 0 bases at V and 11 bases at J, with 23 bases in the middle. The germline V gene encodes CDR1 SGHRS and CDR2 YFSETQ. The CDR3 runs 16 residues. Sample-barcoded 5' priming and a J-beta primer mix drove a second PCR of 7 to 11 cycles. Tagging of each cDNA molecule was performed by a template-switch adaptor with 12 random nucleotides. TCRdb recomputed calls from the 5' RACE reads with MiXCR, one row per CDR3 protein. The sample shows 700,000 or so distinct CDR3 sequences, 40% to 45% of them seen only once.

This receptor was obtained from a man older than 75 in good health. The chain employs TRBV5-1 and TRBJ2-5; D could derive from TRBD1 or TRBD2 (5 bases each). Source material: blood. The CDR3 DNA reads TGCGCCAGCAGCTTGGGCGAGAGTGGGGGTGGAAGAGCGCAGTACTTC. It translates to CASSLGESGGGRAQYF. Together with reference TRBV5-1 and TRBJ2-5, the CDR3 gives the full variable domain: KAGVTQTPRYLIKTRGQQVTLSCSPISGHRSVSWYQQTPGQGLQFLFEYFSETQRNKGNFPGRFSGRQFSNSRSEMNVSTLELGDSALYLCASSLGESGGGRAQYFGPGTRLLVL.